This T cell receptor (beta chain) was sequenced during a study of Graves' ophthalmopathy and Graves' hyperthyroidism. Included hyperthyroidism patients were aged 18 to 65 and newly diagnosed (under 2 months' duration). The diagnosis was founded upon clinical symptoms, serum thyroxine, TRAb, thyroid ultrasound and orbital computed tomography. This clonotype was seen repeatedly, ten times or more. Its target is not known. Study results and limitations: The authors also found most expanded thyroid clonotypes above 0.001 frequency in blood.

The sequenced template was RNA, covering the TCR beta CDR3 region. First-round RT-PCR relied on HTBI primers, and a second-round multiplex PCR came next. TCRdb re-derived calls from the multiplex PCR reads in MiXCR, one entry per CDR3 protein. The repertoire holds just over 400,000 distinct CDR3 sequences, with about 21% as singletons. V lost 5 bases to trimming and J lost 3 bases; unmatched junction nucleotides: 22. CDR1 and CDR2 from the germline V gene are MGHDK and SYGVNS. The CDR3 totals 20 residues. Sequenced sample: peripheral blood. This receptor was obtained from a woman aged 18-30 years with stable Graves' hyperthyroidism. This chain uses TRBV25-1 with TRBJ2-1; TRBD2 matches 7 bases. CDR3 coding DNA: TGTGCCAGCAGTTCCGAAGGACCAGGACTAGAAAAAATAGTCTACAATGAGCAGTTCTTC. Translated, it gives CASSSEGPGLEKIVYNEQFF.